This TCR beta chain was recovered during a study of long-term antiretroviral therapy in people with HIV. Study summary: The 2015 recommendation for immediate ART came about a decade after the earliest samples.

immunoSEQ v3.0 was run at survey level. Sequencing set out to capture roughly 40,000-50,000 T-cell genomes per sample. The method was immunoSEQ multiplex PCR; TCRdb's version includes in-frame clones alone and lacks a portion of them. This table holds 20,000 or so clones, approximately 78% found once. CDR1 is SGDLS and CDR2 is YYNGEE in the germline V gene. CDR3 length: 16 residues. After removal of 0 bases from V and 3 bases from J, the junction contained 4 bases not matched to a gene. The sequencing used unsorted PBMCs, collected 0.2 years after starting antiretroviral therapy. The gene calls are TRBV9 and TRBJ1-4; 8 nucleotides agree with TRBD1. The sequence was collected from a young woman with HIV. The CDR3 DNA reads TGTGCCAGCAGCGTAGCACCGACAGGGGCTAATGAAAAACTGTTTTTT. This codes for CASSVAPTGANEKLFF.